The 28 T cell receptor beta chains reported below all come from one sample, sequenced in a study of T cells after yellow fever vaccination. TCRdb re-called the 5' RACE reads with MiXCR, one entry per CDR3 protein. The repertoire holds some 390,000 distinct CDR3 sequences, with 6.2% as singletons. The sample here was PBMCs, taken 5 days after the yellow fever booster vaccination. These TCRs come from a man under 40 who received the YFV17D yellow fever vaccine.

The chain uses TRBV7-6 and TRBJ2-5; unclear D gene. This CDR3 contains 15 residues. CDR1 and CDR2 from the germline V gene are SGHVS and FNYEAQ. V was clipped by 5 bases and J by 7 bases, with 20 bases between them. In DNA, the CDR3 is TGTGCCAGCAGCCCCGGTTACTTAGAATGGCTGACCCAGTACTTC. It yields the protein CASSPGYLEWLTQYF. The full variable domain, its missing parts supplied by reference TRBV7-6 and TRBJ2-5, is GAGVSQSPRYKVTKRGQDVALRCDPISGHVSLYWYRQALGQGPEFLTYFNYEAQQDKSGLPNDRFSAERPEGSISTLTIQRTEQRDSAMYRCASSPGYLEWLTQYFGPGTRLLVL.

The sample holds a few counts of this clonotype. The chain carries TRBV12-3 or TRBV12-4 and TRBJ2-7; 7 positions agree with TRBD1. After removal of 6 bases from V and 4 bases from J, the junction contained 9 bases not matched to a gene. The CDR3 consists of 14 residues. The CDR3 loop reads CASSRQGNSYEQYF. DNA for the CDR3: TGTGCCAGCAGCCGACAGGGTAATTCGTACGAGCAGTACTTC.

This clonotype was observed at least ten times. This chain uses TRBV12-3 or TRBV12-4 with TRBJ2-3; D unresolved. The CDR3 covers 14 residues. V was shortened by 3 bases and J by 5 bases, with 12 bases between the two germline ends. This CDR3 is CASSLLGLGDTQYF. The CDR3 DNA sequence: TGTGCCAGCAGTTTGCTAGGGCTGGGAGATACGCAGTATTTT.

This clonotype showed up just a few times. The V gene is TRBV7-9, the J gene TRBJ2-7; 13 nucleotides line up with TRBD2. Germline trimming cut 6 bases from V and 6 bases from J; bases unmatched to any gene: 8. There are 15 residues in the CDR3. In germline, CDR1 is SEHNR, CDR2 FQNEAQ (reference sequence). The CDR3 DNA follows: TGTGCCAGCAGTCCTACTAGCGGGAGGGCCATCGAGCAGTACTTC. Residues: CASSPTSGRAIEQYF.

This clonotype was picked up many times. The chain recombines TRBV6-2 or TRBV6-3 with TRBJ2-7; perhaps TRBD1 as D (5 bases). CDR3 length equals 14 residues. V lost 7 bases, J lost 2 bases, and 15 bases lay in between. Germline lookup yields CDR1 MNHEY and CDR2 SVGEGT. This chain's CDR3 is CASTEQDLAYEQYF. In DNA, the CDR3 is TGTGCCAGCACCGAACAGGACCTGGCCTACGAGCAGTACTTC.

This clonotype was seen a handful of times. This chain's CDR3 is CASSSQGTSYEQYF. DNA for the CDR3: TGTGCCAGCAGCTCTCAGGGGACTTCCTACGAGCAGTACTTC. The gene calls are TRBV7-2 and TRBJ2-7; D may match TRBD1 or TRBD2 (6 bases each). Germline V gene sequence: CDR1 SGHTA, CDR2 FQGNSA. This CDR3 contains 14 residues. Trimming removed 4 bases at V and 1 base at J, with 11 bases between.

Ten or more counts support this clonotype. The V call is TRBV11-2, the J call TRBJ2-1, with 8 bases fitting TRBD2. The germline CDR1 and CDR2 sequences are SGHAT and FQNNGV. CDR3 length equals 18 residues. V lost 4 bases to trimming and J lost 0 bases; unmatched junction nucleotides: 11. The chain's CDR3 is CASSSRVLAGTSYNEQFF. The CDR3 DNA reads TGTGCCAGCAGCTCCCGGGTGCTAGCGGGTACCTCCTACAATGAGCAGTTCTTC.

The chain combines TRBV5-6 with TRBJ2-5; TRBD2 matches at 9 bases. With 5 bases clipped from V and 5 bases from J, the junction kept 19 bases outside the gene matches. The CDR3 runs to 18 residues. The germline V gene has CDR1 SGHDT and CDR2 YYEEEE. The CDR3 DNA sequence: TGTGCCAGCAGGTTCACACCCACAGGCGGGAGGGCCGGGGAGACCCAGTACTTC. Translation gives CASRFTPTGGRAGETQYF.

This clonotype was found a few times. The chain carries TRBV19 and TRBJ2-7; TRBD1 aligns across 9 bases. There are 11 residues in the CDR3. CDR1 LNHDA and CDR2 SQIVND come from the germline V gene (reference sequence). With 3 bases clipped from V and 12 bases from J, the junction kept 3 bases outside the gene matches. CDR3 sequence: CASSMGQGLYF. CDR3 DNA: TGTGCCAGTAGTATGGGACAGGGTCTGTACTTC.

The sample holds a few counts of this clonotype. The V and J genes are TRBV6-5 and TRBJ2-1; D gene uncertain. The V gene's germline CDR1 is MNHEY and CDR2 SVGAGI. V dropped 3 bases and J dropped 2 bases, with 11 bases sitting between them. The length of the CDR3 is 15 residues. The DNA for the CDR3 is TGTGCCAGCAGTTATGCCAGAAGCCCCTACAATGAGCAGTTCTTC. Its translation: CASSYARSPYNEQFF.

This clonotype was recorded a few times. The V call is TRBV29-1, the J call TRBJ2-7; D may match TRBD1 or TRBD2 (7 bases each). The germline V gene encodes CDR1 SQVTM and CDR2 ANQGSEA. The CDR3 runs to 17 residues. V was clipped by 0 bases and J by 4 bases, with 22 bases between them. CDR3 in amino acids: CSVEDLVGEGARYEQYF. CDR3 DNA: TGCAGCGTTGAAGATCTAGTTGGGGAGGGGGCAAGGTACGAGCAGTACTTC.

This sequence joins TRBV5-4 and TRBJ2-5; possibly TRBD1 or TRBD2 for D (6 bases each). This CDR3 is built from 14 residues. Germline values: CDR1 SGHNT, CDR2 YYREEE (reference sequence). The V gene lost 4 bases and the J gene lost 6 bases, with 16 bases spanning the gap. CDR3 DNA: TGTGCCAGCAGCCCCCCCGGGGGCGAGCAGACCCAGTACTTC. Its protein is CASSPPGGEQTQYF.

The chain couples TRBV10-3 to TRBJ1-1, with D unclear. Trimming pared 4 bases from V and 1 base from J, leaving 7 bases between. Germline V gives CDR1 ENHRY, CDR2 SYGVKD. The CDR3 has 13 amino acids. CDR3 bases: TGTGCCATCAGTGGGCGGGGGAACACTGAAGCTTTCTTT. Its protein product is CAISGRGNTEAFF.

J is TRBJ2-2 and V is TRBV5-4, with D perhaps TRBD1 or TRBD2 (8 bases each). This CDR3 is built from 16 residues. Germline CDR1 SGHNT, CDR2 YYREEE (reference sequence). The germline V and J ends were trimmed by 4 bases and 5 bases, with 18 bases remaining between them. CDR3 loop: CASSTRTGTSTGELFF. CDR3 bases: TGTGCCAGCAGCACCAGGACAGGGACTAGTACCGGGGAGCTGTTTTTT.

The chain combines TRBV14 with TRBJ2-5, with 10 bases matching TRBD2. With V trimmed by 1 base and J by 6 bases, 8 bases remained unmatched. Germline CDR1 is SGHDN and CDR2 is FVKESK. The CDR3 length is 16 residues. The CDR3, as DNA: TGTGCCAGCAGCCAAGTTACTAGCGGGATCGGAAAGACCCAGTACTTC. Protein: CASSQVTSGIGKTQYF.

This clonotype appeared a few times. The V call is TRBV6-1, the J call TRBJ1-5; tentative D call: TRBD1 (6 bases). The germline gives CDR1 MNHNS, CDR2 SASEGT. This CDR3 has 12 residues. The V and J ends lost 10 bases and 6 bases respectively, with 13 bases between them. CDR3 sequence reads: CATRQETQPQHF. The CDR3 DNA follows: TGTGCCACCAGACAGGAGACTCAGCCCCAGCATTTT.

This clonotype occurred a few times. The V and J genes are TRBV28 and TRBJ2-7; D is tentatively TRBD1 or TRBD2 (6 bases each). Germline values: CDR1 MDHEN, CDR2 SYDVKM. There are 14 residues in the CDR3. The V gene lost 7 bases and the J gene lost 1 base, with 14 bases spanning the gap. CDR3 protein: CASKGGDLSYEQYF. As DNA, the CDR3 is TGTGCCAGCAAGGGGGGAGACTTATCCTACGAGCAGTACTTC.

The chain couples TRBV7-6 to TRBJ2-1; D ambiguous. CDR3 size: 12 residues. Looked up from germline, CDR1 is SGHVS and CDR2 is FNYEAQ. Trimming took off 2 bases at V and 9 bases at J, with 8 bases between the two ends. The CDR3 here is CASSLRRGEQFF. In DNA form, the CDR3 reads TGTGCCAGCAGCTTAAGGAGAGGTGAGCAGTTCTTC.

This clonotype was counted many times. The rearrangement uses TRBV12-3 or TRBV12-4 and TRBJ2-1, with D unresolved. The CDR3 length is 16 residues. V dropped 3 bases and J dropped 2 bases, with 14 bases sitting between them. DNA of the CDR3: TGTGCCAGCAGTTTTGCGCAGTACACAGCCTACAATGAGCAGTTCTTC. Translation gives CASSFAQYTAYNEQFF.

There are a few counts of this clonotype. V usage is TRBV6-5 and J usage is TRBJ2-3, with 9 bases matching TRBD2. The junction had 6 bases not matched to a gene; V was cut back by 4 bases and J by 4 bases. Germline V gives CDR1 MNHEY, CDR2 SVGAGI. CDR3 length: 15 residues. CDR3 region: CASSSAGGIADTQYF. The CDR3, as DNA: TGTGCCAGCAGTTCAGCGGGAGGAATCGCAGATACGCAGTATTTT.

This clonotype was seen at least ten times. The CDR3, as DNA: TGTGCCAGCAGCTTAACCGGGACAACCTACGAGCAGTACTTC. Translated, it gives CASSLTGTTYEQYF. The chain recombines TRBV7-8 with TRBJ2-7; possibly TRBD1 for D (6 bases). CDR3 length equals 14 residues. V lost 2 bases and J 2 bases, leaving 10 bases between the germline ends. The V gene's germline CDR1 is SGHVS and CDR2 FQNEAQ.

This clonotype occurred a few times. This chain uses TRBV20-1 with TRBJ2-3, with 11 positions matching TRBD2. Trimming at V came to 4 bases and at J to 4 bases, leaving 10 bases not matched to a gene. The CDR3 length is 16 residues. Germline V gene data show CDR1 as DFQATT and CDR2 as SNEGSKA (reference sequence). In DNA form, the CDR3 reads TGCAGTGCTACCCGACCGGGACTAGCGGCCTCAGATACGCAGTATTTT. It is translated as CSATRPGLAASDTQYF.

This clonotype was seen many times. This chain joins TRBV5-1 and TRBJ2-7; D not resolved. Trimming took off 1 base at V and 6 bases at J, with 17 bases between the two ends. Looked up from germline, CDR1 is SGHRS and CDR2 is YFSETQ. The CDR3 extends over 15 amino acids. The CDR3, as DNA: TGCGCCAGCAGCTTGTTTATCGGTCTCCGGCGCGAGCAGTACTTC. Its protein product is CASSLFIGLRREQYF.

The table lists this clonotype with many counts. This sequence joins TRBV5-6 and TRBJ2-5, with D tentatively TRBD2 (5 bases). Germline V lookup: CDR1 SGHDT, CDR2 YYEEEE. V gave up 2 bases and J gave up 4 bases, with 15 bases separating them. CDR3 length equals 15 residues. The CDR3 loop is CASSFNTWSGETQYF. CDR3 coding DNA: TGTGCCAGCAGCTTCAATACTTGGAGCGGAGAGACCCAGTACTTC.

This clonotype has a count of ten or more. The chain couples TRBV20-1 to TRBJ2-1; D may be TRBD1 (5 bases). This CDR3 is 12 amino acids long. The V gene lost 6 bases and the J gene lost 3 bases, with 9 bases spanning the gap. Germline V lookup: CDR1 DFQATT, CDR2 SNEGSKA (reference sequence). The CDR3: CSATDNYNEQFF. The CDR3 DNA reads TGCAGTGCCACGGACAACTACAATGAGCAGTTCTTC.

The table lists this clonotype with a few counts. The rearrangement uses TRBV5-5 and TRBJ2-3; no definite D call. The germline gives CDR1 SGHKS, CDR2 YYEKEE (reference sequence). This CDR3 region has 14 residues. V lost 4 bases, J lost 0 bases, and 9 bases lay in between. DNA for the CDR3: TGTGCCAGCAGCCCCGGACGGAGCACAGATACGCAGTATTTT. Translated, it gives CASSPGRSTDTQYF.

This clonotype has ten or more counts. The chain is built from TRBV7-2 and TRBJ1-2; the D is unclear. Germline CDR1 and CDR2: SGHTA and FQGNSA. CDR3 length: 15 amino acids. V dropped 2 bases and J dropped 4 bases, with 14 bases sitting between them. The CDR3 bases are TGTGCCAGCAGCTTACTCGATCCAACGATCTATGGCTACACCTTC. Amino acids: CASSLLDPTIYGYTF. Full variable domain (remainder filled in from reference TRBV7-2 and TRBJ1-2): GAGVSQSPSNKVTEKGKDVELRCDPISGHTALYWYRQSLGQGLEFLIYFQGNSAPDKSGLPSDRFSAERTGGSVSTLTIQRTQQEDSAVYLCASSLLDPTIYGYTFGSGTRLTVV.

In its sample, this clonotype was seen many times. The CDR3 region has the DNA TGCGCCAGCAGCCAGACAGGGGACTATAATTCACCCCTCCACTTT. Amino acids: CASSQTGDYNSPLHF. This chain joins TRBV5-1 and TRBJ1-6, with 8 bases that match TRBD1. The V and J ends lost 4 bases and 3 bases, in that order; junction bases with no gene match: 3. The CDR3 is 15 residues long. Germline lookup yields CDR1 SGHRS and CDR2 YFSETQ.